Listed here are 22 T cell receptor beta chains from one sample, sequenced in a study of blood T cell repertoires in COVID-19 (dated by TCRdb to about 2020). The method behind the library was the immunoSEQ multiplex PCR assay. Imported from immuneACCESS, the table was reduced by TCRdb to in-frame sequences with V and J called. These copies leave out some clones; in studies compared against another copy, an unresolved V gene accounts for under half, and the cause of the remainder is not known. Present in this sample are 120,000 to 150,000 clones, 75% to 90% of which were seen just once. The ten largest clones capture around 40% of the sample. Sequencing was carried out using peripheral blood. The origin of the receptors is a man aged 50-59 years who had recovered from COVID-19.

The chain joins TRBV11-2 to TRBJ2-1; a weak D match, TRBD1 (6 bases). The CDR3 is made up of 17 amino acids. Germline CDR1 and CDR2: SGHAT and FQNNGV. V was pared by 5 bases and J by 2 bases, with 19 bases between. The CDR3 DNA follows: TGTGCCAGCAGCCGAAGATTACAGGGTCGGGCCTACAATGAGCAGTTCTTC. Residues: CASSRRLQGRAYNEQFF.

This chain connects TRBV1 to TRBJ2-7; the tabulated D call, TRBD1, remains unverified against the DNA. TRBV1 is tagged as a pseudogene. The CDR3 covers 14 residues. The CDR3 coding sequence is TGCACCAGCAGCCAAGATCCGACAGGGGGCGAACAGTACTTC. It specifies CTSSQDPTGGEQYF.

This chain links TRBV5-1 with TRBJ2-7; 7 nucleotides agree with TRBD1. This CDR3 has 18 residues. Germline V gives CDR1 SGHRS, CDR2 YFSETQ. Trimming at V came to 0 bases and at J to 0 bases, leaving 12 bases not matched to a gene. The CDR3 DNA is TGCGCCAGCAGCTTGGGTTTGGGGGACAGTCCATCCTCCTACGAGCAGTACTTC. Translation: CASSLGLGDSPSSYEQYF.

In its sample, this clone was seen a few times. The chain uses TRBV4-3 and TRBJ1-1; no clear D. The germline CDR1 and CDR2 sequences are LGHNA and YSLEER. The CDR3 has 15 amino acids. V was cut by 0 bases and J by 1 base, with 9 bases left in between. The CDR3 DNA sequence: TGCGCCAGCAGCCAAGATCTTGTTCCGAACACTGAAGCTTTCTTT. Its protein product is CASSQDLVPNTEAFF.

The chain employs TRBV18 and TRBJ1-3; D is possibly TRBD1 (5 bases). This CDR3 has 16 residues. Germline assignment: CDR1 KGHSH and CDR2 LQKENI. Trimming removed 2 bases at V and 3 bases at J, with 14 bases between. CDR3 amino acids: CASSPTYGTNGNTIYF. CDR3 DNA sequence: TGTGCCAGCTCACCAACTTATGGGACTAATGGAAACACCATATATTTT. Full variable domain (remainder filled in from reference TRBV18 and TRBJ1-3): NAGVMQNPRHLVRRRGQEARLRCSPMKGHSHVYWYRQLPEEGLKFMVYLQKENIIDESGMPKERFSAEFPKEGPSILRIQQVVRGDSAAYFCASSPTYGTNGNTIYFGEGSWLTVV.

This sequence joins TRBV6-5 and TRBJ1-2; 9 bases are shared with TRBD1. Unmatched junction bases numbered 11, after V lost 7 bases and J lost 8 bases. CDR3 length: 14 residues. CDR1 is MNHEY, CDR2 SVGAGI, per germline. CDR3 in DNA: TGTGCCAGCACCCCGTCGACAGGGGGTAACGGCTACACCTTC. Protein sequence: CASTPSTGGNGYTF.

The V gene is TRBV30, the J gene TRBJ1-4; tentative D call: TRBD1 (6 bases). Germline-derived CDR1 and CDR2 are GTSNPN and SVGIG (reference sequence). The V end lost 2 bases, the J end lost 5 bases, and 18 bases lay between the germline ends. The CDR3 covers 16 residues. CDR3 nucleotide sequence: TGTGCCTGGAGTCGGAGTTTGGGACAACTCAATGAAAAACTGTTTTTT. Amino acids: CAWSRSLGQLNEKLFF.

Points on this clone: This specimen includes other DNA sequences encoding the same CDR3. This chain connects TRBV19 to TRBJ2-1; 9 bases fit TRBD2. The CDR3 contains 14 residues. J was trimmed by 7 bases and V by 5 bases; bases with no gene match: 6. Germline V CDR1 and CDR2: LNHDA, SQIVND (reference sequence). The CDR3 sequence is CASSSSGGINEQFF. The CDR3 coding sequence is TGTGCCAGTAGTTCAAGCGGGGGGATTAATGAGCAGTTCTTC. Complete variable domain (other parts from reference TRBV19 and TRBJ2-1): DGGITQSPKYLFRKEGQNVTLSCEQNLNHDAMYWYRQDPGQGLRLIYYSQIVNDFQKGDIAEGYSVSREKKESFPLTVTSAQKNPTAFYLCASSSSGGINEQFFGPGTRLTVL.

The gene calls are TRBV4-3 and TRBJ2-2; 9 nucleotides match TRBD1. The CDR3 has 17 residues. Trimming cost V 0 bases and J 6 bases; bases outside gene matches: 8. Germline assignment: CDR1 LGHNA and CDR2 YSLEER. CDR3 nucleotide sequence: TGCGCCAGCAGCCAAGATTCTGGGACAGGGTTGGCCGGGGAGCTGTTTTTT. Amino acids: CASSQDSGTGLAGELFF.

The chain employs TRBV4-3 and TRBJ2-7; TRBD1 agrees at 9 bases. CDR3 length: 15 amino acids. The V segment lost 4 bases and the J segment 1 base; nucleotides outside the gene matches: 5. From germline, CDR1 is LGHNA and CDR2 YSLEER. CDR3 residues: CASSPDRGESYEQYF. In DNA, the CDR3 is TGCGCCAGCAGCCCGGACAGGGGAGAATCCTACGAGCAGTACTTC.

The chain uses TRBV27 and TRBJ2-3, with a weak D call TRBD2 (5 bases). This CDR3 spans 15 amino acids. V dropped 1 base and J dropped 2 bases, with 10 bases sitting between them. Germline V lookup: CDR1 MNHEY, CDR2 SMNVEV (reference sequence). In DNA, the CDR3 is TGTGCCAGCAGTTTATATGGCGGACTCACAGATACGCAGTATTTT. As protein: CASSLYGGLTDTQYF.

The V gene is TRBV7-2, the J gene TRBJ2-1; D is undetermined. The V gene's germline CDR1 is SGHTA and CDR2 FQGNSA. The V end was cut by 5 bases, the J end by 5 bases, with 7 bases between. The CDR3 length is 12 residues. The DNA of the CDR3 is TGTGCCAGCAGCCGTTTTAACAATGAGCAGTTCTTC. Protein sequence: CASSRFNNEQFF.

This sequence joins TRBV6-5 and TRBJ2-3; 9 positions match TRBD2. V lost 0 bases, J lost 5 bases, and 6 bases stayed unmatched. Germline assignment: CDR1 MNHEY and CDR2 SVGAGI. The CDR3 runs to 16 residues. CDR3 loop: CASSYSPSGAGDTQYF. The CDR3 coding sequence is TGTGCCAGCAGTTACTCCCCTAGCGGGGCGGGAGATACGCAGTATTTT.

This clone was seen only once. This chain joins TRBV2 and TRBJ1-2; 7 nucleotides line up with TRBD1. The trim removed 3 bases at V and 4 bases at J, leaving 8 bases unmatched. This CDR3 spans 15 amino acids. The germline gives CDR1 SNHLY, CDR2 FYNNEI. The DNA of the CDR3 is TGTGCCAGCAGTGAGACGACAGGGCCAGTCTATGGCTACACCTTC. Amino acid sequence: CASSETTGPVYGYTF.

The J gene is TRBJ1-1, the V gene TRBV18; TRBD1 matches 10 bases. The CDR3 has 16 residues. Germline CDR1 is KGHSH and CDR2 is LQKENI. Unmatched junction bases numbered 4, after V lost 3 bases and J lost 0 bases. The CDR3 sequence is CASSPRDRGLNTEAFF. The DNA for the CDR3 is TGTGCCAGCTCACCCCGGGACAGGGGCTTGAACACTGAAGCTTTCTTT.

This rearrangement joins TRBV13 to TRBJ2-5; D perhaps matches TRBD2 (6 bases). Trimming cost V 5 bases and J 2 bases, with 21 bases left between them. The CDR3 runs 17 residues. CDR1 is PRHDT, CDR2 FYEKMQ, per germline (reference sequence). CDR3 coding DNA: TGTGCCAGCAGCCCGTTACCGGGACTCAATTTACAAGAGACCCAGTACTTC. Translated, it gives CASSPLPGLNLQETQYF.

The chain uses TRBV27 and TRBJ1-4, with a tentative D call TRBD1 (5 bases). The V gene's germline CDR1 is MNHEY and CDR2 SMNVEV (reference sequence). With 2 bases removed from V and 12 bases from J, the gap between germline ends came to 16 bases. CDR3 length equals 14 residues. The CDR3 is CASSLQGLQGELFF. The CDR3 nucleotides read TGTGCCAGCAGTTTACAGGGACTTCAGGGTGAACTGTTTTTT.

The V and J genes are TRBV18 and TRBJ2-5; D may be TRBD1 (6 bases). In germline, CDR1 is KGHSH, CDR2 LQKENI. V was trimmed by 8 bases and J by 4 bases, leaving 11 bases between them. The CDR3 has 12 amino acids. The CDR3 region has the DNA TGTGCCAGCACCCAGGGGAGAGAGACCCAGTACTTC. Translation gives CASTQGRETQYF.

This chain links TRBV6-6 with TRBJ1-4, with D perhaps matching TRBD1 (6 bases). Deletions cut 6 bases from V and 6 bases from J, with 17 bases between. CDR3 size: 15 residues. The germline CDR1 and CDR2 sequences are MNHNY and SVGAGI (reference sequence). The CDR3 loop is CASRETGSPYEKLFF. CDR3 coding DNA: TGTGCCAGCAGGGAAACAGGGAGCCCGTATGAAAAACTGTTTTTT.

This clone is a singleton in its sample. The chain recombines TRBV15 with TRBJ1-1; maybe TRBD1 (5 bases). The CDR3 is made up of 13 amino acids. V gave up 4 bases and J gave up 0 bases, with 6 bases separating them. Per germline, CDR1 LNHNV and CDR2 YYDKDF (reference sequence). This CDR3 is CATSTGMNTEAFF. The CDR3, as DNA: TGTGCCACCAGCACAGGGATGAACACTGAAGCTTTCTTT.

V usage is TRBV3-1 (or the pseudogene TRBV3-2) and J usage is TRBJ2-5; possibly TRBD2 for D (6 bases). Germline loops: CDR1 LGHDT, CDR2 YNNKEL (reference sequence). This CDR3 is 14 amino acids long. V lost 4 bases, J lost 5 bases, and 14 bases lay in between. CDR3: CASSPHPGVETQYF. In DNA form, the CDR3 reads TGTGCCAGCAGCCCACATCCGGGGGTCGAGACCCAGTACTTC.

The chain employs TRBV4-2 and TRBJ1-4, with 10 nucleotides matching TRBD1. Germline CDR1 and CDR2: LGHNA and YNFKEQ. Unmatched junction bases numbered 6, after V lost 2 bases and J lost 0 bases. CDR3 length equals 18 residues. The CDR3 loop is CASSQRIGQGATNEKLFF. The CDR3, as DNA: TGTGCCAGCAGCCAAAGAATAGGACAGGGGGCAACTAATGAAAAACTGTTTTTT.